The next 17 T cell receptor beta chains were all read from a single sample in a study of cytomegalovirus exposure and HLA in healthy donors. PCR primers comprised 60 Vbeta and 13 Jbeta primers. The assay was immunoSEQ multiplex PCR, and TCRdb's table has in-frame clones only and misses some. The data show about 190,000 clones, roughly 76% seen once. The specimen sequenced was PBMCs. The receptors were sampled from a woman in her thirties in good health and CMV-seropositive.

CDR3 sequence reads: CASIRAGLNTEAFF. CDR3 nucleotide sequence: TGTGCCAGCATCCGAGCAGGATTGAACACTGAAGCTTTCTTT. The chain has TRBV7-2 and TRBJ1-1; D is unclear. V was shortened by 7 bases and J by 0 bases, with 12 bases between the two germline ends. This CDR3 contains 14 residues. Germline loops: CDR1 SGHTA, CDR2 FQGNSA.

The rearrangement links TRBV27 to TRBJ1-1, with 8 bases that match TRBD1. V shed 7 bases, J shed 0 bases, and the junction held 7 bases outside the gene matches. Germline V gene lookup returns CDR1 MNHEY and CDR2 SMNVEV (reference sequence). This CDR3 region has 15 residues. The CDR3 DNA reads TGTGCCAGCACTTCGGGACAGGCTGTGAACACTGAAGCTTTCTTT. It translates to CASTSGQAVNTEAFF.

The chain links TRBV15 to TRBJ1-1; D unclear. The germline V gene encodes CDR1 LNHNV and CDR2 YYDKDF (reference sequence). The CDR3 loop spans 12 amino acids. Trimming stripped 3 bases from V and 9 bases from J, with 11 bases between. The CDR3 region is CATSREADKAFF. For the CDR3, the DNA is TGTGCCACCAGCAGGGAGGCAGATAAAGCTTTCTTT. Using reference TRBV15 and TRBJ1-1 for the parts outside the CDR3, the full variable domain is DAMVIQNPRYQVTQFGKPVTLSCSQTLNHNVMYWYQQKSSQAPKLLFHYYDKDFNNEADTPDNFQSRRPNTSFCFLDIRSPGLGDTAMYLCATSREADKAFFGQGTRLTVV.

The genes are TRBV7-9 and TRBJ1-2; 7 positions agree with TRBD1. There are 14 residues in the CDR3. V gave up 6 bases and J gave up 5 bases; unmatched junction bases: 9. Per germline, CDR1 SEHNR and CDR2 FQNEAQ (reference sequence). CDR3: CASSATDRAYGYTF. The CDR3 DNA follows: TGTGCCAGCAGTGCTACCGACAGGGCTTATGGCTACACCTTC.

V gene TRBV19 combines with J gene TRBJ2-5, with TRBD1 identical over 7 bases. CDR1 is LNHDA, CDR2 SQIVND, per germline (reference sequence). The CDR3 has 15 amino acids. V was pared by 5 bases and J by 1 base, with 7 bases of the junction left unmatched. This chain's CDR3 is CASSPLDRFQETQYF. In DNA form, the CDR3 reads TGTGCCAGTAGTCCCCTGGACAGGTTCCAAGAGACCCAGTACTTC. Full variable domain (missing parts from reference TRBV19 and TRBJ2-5): DGGITQSPKYLFRKEGQNVTLSCEQNLNHDAMYWYRQDPGQGLRLIYYSQIVNDFQKGDIAEGYSVSREKKESFPLTVTSAQKNPTAFYLCASSPLDRFQETQYFGPGTRLLVL.

V and J are TRBV7-2 and TRBJ2-7; D perhaps matches TRBD2 (5 bases). Trimming took off 7 bases at V and 3 bases at J, with 19 bases between the two ends. Germline lookup yields CDR1 SGHTA and CDR2 FQGNSA. This CDR3 region has 15 residues. The CDR3 spells CASTYEVGGFYEQYF. The DNA for the CDR3 is TGTGCCAGCACCTACGAGGTAGGAGGTTTCTACGAGCAGTACTTC.

The chain employs TRBV2 and TRBJ1-5; 11 positions match TRBD1. The junction had 3 bases not matched to a gene; V was cut back by 6 bases and J by 5 bases. The CDR3 runs 14 residues. Germline values: CDR1 SNHLY, CDR2 FYNNEI. The CDR3: CASRRGQGDQPQHF. The CDR3 nucleotides are TGTGCCAGCAGACGGGGACAGGGGGATCAGCCCCAGCATTTT.

This clone was recorded a few times. At one end the junction does not follow the germline gene, possibly because of a read error. The chain is built from TRBV29-1 and TRBJ1-4; TRBD1 agrees at 8 bases. CDR1 SQVTM and CDR2 ANQGSEA come from the germline V gene. This CDR3 has 11 residues. CDR3 bases: TGCAGCGTTGAAGTACAGGGGGTATCGTATTTT. It encodes CSVEVQGVSYF.

This rearrangement joins TRBV27 to TRBJ1-1; 9 bases are shared with TRBD1. Unmatched junction bases numbered 11, after V lost 5 bases and J lost 4 bases. Germline V gene data show CDR1 as MNHEY and CDR2 as SMNVEV (reference sequence). The length of the CDR3 is 16 residues. The CDR3 sequence: CASSLSGQGLSTEAFF. Here the CDR3 DNA reads TGTGCCAGCAGTCTCTCGGGACAGGGCTTGAGCACTGAAGCTTTCTTT.

The rearrangement uses TRBV7-2 and TRBJ1-3; a possible D gene is TRBD1 (6 bases). CDR3 length: 16 amino acids. The V gene lost 5 bases and the J gene lost 4 bases, with 18 bases spanning the gap. CDR1 and CDR2 from the germline V gene are SGHTA and FQGNSA. The CDR3 nucleotides are TGTGCCAGCAGCCCGGACAGATACTTGAGGGGAAACACCATATATTTT. Amino acid sequence: CASSPDRYLRGNTIYF.

V gene TRBV15 combines with J gene TRBJ2-5; a weak D match, TRBD2 (6 bases). CDR1 is LNHNV, CDR2 YYDKDF, per germline (reference sequence). The CDR3 spans 11 residues. V lost 8 bases to trimming and J lost 4 bases, with 8 bases between them. This CDR3 is CATHGGETQYF. The CDR3 DNA sequence: TGTGCCACCCACGGGGGAGAGACCCAGTACTTC.

The genes are TRBV7-2 and TRBJ2-3; 7 nucleotides align to TRBD2. This CDR3 has 17 amino acids. Germline V gives CDR1 SGHTA, CDR2 FQGNSA. V shed 2 bases and J 4 bases; nucleotides not matched to a gene: 12. CDR3 nucleotide sequence: TGTGCCAGCAGCTTAACCGGGTGGGAGGGCCCCCCAGATACGCAGTATTTT. Translating it yields CASSLTGWEGPPDTQYF.

This chain uses TRBV4-3 with TRBJ1-1, with D possibly TRBD1 on 5 matching bases. Germline V gene data show CDR1 as LGHNA and CDR2 as YSLEER. The CDR3 spans 15 residues. V lost 0 bases and J lost 1, with 9 bases in between. CDR3 amino acids: CASSQEEGRNTEAFF. Here the CDR3 DNA reads TGCGCCAGCAGCCAAGAGGAGGGGAGGAACACTGAAGCTTTCTTT.

The CDR3 DNA follows: TGTGCCAGCAGTGTTGCCGGGATCTACGAGCAGTACTTC. Residues: CASSVAGIYEQYF. The chain links TRBV6-1 to TRBJ2-7; possibly TRBD2 for D (5 bases). From germline, CDR1 is MNHNS and CDR2 SASEGT. The CDR3 extends over 13 amino acids. Trimming stripped 4 bases from V and 3 bases from J, with 10 bases between.

This chain uses TRBV29-1 with TRBJ2-5; 10 nucleotides match TRBD2. CDR3 length equals 15 residues. V shed 4 bases, J shed 1 base, and the junction held 6 bases outside the gene matches. Germline CDR1 reads SQVTM; CDR2 reads ANQGSEA. CDR3 sequence: CSVAPSGSFQETQYF. The CDR3 coding sequence is TGCAGCGTTGCCCCTAGCGGGAGTTTCCAAGAGACCCAGTACTTC.

This clone came up once. The chain couples TRBV7-2 to TRBJ2-5, with D hard to call. This CDR3 is built from 12 residues. V dropped 5 bases and J dropped 5 bases, with 9 bases sitting between them. CDR1 SGHTA and CDR2 FQGNSA come from the germline V gene. CDR3 sequence (DNA): TGTGCCAGCAGCCGAGCCAGGGAGACCCAGTACTTC. Protein product: CASSRARETQYF.

The chain employs TRBV10-3 and TRBJ1-1; D is unresolved. Germline loops: CDR1 ENHRY, CDR2 SYGVKD. This CDR3 has 16 amino acids. V lost 2 bases and J lost 3, with 16 bases in between. The CDR3 bases are TGTGCCATCAGTGAGACCATGACACCGATGGACACTGAAGCTTTCTTT. Its translation: CAISETMTPMDTEAFF.